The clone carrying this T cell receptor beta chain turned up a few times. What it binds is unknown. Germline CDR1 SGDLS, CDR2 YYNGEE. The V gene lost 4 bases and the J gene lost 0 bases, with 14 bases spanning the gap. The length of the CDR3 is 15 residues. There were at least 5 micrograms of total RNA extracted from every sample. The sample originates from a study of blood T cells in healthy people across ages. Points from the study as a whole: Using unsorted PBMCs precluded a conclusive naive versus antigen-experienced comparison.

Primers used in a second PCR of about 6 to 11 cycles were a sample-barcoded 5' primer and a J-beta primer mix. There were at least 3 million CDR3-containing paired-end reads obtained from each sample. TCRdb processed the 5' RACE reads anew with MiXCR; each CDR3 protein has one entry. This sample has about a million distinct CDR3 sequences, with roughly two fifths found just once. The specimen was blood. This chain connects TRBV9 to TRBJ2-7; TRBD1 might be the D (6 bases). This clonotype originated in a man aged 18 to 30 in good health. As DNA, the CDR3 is TGTGCCAGCAGCACCACCGGGACACCCTCCTACGAGCAGTACTTC. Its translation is CASSTTGTPSYEQYF.